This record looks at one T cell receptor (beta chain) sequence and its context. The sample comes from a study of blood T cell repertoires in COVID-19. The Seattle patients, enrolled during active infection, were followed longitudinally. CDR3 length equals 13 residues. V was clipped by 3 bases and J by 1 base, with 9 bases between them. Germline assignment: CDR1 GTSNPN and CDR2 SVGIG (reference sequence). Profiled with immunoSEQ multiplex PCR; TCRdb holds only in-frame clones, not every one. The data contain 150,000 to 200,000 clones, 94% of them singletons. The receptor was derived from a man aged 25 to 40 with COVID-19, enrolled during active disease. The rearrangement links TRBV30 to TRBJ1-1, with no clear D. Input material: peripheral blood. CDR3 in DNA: TGTGCCTGGAGCGTATACAAGAACACTGAAGCTTTCTTT. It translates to CAWSVYKNTEAFF.